This T cell receptor beta chain was profiled in a study of blood T cell repertoires in COVID-19. Whole-study context: Specimens from acute and convalescent COVID-19 originated in the United States, Italy and Spain. PBMCs, B-cell-depleted T cells, or T cells provided the cDNA or gDNA that made up the material.

This clone has just a few counts. CDR3 length: 14 amino acids. Between the trimmed V and J ends, which lost 6 bases and 7 bases, there was a span of 18 bases. CDR1 is SGHTA and CDR2 is FQGTGA in the germline V gene. Authors' processing steps: Reference gene primer amplification gave nucleated cell count estimates. Produced via immunoSEQ multiplex PCR; TCRdb's table is partial and in-frame only. V and J calls and clone size come straight from that table; D and trimming were deduced from the DNA. The table records some 50,000 clones, 84% of them present only once. This clonotype was obtained from a man aged 50 or older with acute or convalescent COVID-19. This chain joins TRBV7-3 and TRBJ1-2; weak D call: TRBD1 (5 bases). Sequencing used peripheral blood. The CDR3 sequence is CASSSSGTAAGYTF. CDR3 sequence (DNA): TGTGCCAGCAGTTCCAGCGGGACTGCTGCTGGCTACACCTTC.